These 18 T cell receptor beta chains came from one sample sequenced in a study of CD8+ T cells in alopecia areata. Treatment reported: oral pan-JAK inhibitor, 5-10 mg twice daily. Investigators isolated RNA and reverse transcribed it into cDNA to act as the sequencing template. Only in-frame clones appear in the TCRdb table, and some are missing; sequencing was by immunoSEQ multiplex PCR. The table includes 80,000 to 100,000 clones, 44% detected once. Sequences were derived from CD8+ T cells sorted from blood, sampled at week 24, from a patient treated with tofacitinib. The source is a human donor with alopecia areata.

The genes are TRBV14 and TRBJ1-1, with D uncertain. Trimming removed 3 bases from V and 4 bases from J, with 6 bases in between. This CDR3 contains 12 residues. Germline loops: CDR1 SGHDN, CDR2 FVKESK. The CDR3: CASSQRATEAFF. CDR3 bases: TGTGCCAGCAGCCAGCGGGCCACTGAAGCTTTCTTT.

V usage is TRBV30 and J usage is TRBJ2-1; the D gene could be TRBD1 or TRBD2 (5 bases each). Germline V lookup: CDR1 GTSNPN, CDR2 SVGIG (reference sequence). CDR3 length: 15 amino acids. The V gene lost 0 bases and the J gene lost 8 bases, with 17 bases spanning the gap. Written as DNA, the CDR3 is TGTGCCTGGAGTGTCCTTGGGAGCAGAGGGGATGAGCAGTTCTTC. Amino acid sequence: CAWSVLGSRGDEQFF.

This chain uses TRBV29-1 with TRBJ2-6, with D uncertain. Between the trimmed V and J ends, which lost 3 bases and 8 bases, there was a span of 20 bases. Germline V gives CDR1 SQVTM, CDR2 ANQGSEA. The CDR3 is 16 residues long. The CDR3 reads CSVDYGLSEEPNVLTF. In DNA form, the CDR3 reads TGCAGCGTTGACTATGGGCTAAGTGAGGAGCCCAACGTCCTGACTTTC.

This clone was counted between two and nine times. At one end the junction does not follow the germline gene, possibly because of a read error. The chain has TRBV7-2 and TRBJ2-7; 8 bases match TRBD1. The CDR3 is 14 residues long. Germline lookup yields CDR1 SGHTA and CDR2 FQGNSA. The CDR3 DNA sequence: TGCGCCAGCAGCCCTAGTCAGGGGGCCGACGAGCAGTACTTC. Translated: CASSPSQGADEQYF.

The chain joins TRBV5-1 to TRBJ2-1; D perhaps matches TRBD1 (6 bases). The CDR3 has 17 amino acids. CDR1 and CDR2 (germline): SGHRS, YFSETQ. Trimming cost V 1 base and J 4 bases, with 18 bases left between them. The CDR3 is CASSLYGWTDIYNEQFF. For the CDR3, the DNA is TGCGCCAGCAGCTTGTATGGTTGGACAGACATATACAATGAGCAGTTCTTC. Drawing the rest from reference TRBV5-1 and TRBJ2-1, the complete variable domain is KAGVTQTPRYLIKTRGQQVTLSCSPISGHRSVSWYQQTPGQGLQFLFEYFSETQRNKGNFPGRFSGRQFSNSRSEMNVSTLELGDSALYLCASSLYGWTDIYNEQFFGPGTRLTVL.

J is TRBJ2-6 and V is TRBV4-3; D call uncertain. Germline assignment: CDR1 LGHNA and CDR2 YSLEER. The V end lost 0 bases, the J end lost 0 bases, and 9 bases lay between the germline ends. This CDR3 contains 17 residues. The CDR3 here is CASSQDGFSSGANVLTF. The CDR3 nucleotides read TGCGCCAGCAGCCAAGATGGGTTCTCCTCTGGGGCCAACGTCCTGACTTTC.

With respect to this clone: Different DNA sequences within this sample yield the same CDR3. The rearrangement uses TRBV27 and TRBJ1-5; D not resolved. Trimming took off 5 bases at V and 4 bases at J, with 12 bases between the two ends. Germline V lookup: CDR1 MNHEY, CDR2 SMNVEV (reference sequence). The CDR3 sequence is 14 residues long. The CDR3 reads CASSLRGGNQPQHF. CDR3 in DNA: TGTGCCAGCAGTCTTCGTGGAGGGAATCAGCCCCAGCATTTT.

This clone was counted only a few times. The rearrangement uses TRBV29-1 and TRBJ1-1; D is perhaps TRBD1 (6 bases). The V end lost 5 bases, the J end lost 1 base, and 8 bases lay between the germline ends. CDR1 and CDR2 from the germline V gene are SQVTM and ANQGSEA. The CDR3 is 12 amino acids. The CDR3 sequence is CSVQGTNTEAFF. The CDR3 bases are TGCAGCGTTCAGGGGACGAACACTGAAGCTTTCTTT.

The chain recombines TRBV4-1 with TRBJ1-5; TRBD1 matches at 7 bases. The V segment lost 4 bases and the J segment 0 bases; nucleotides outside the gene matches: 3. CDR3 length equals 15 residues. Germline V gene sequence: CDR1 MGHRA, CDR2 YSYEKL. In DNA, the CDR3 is TGCGCCAGCAGCCCCCGACAGGGTAGCAATCAGCCCCAGCATTTT. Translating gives CASSPRQGSNQPQHF.

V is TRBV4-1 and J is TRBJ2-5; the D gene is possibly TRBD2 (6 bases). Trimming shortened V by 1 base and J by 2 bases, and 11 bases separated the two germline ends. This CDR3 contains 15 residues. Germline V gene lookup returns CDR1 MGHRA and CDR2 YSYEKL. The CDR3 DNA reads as TGCGCCAGCAGCCAAGGGGGTAGCGGTCAAGAGACCCAGTACTTC. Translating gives CASSQGGSGQETQYF.

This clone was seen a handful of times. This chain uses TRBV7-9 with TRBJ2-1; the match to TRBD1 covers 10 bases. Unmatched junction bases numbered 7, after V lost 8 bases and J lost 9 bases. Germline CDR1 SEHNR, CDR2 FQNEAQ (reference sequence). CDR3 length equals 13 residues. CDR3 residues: CASDGTGVGEQFF. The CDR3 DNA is TGTGCCAGCGACGGGACAGGGGTGGGTGAGCAGTTCTTC.

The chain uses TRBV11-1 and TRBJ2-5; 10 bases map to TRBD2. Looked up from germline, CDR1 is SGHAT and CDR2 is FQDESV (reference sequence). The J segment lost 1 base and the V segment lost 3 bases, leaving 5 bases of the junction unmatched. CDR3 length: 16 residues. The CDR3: CASSLRLAGIQETQYF. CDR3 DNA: TGTGCCAGCAGCTTGCGACTAGCGGGTATCCAAGAGACCCAGTACTTC.

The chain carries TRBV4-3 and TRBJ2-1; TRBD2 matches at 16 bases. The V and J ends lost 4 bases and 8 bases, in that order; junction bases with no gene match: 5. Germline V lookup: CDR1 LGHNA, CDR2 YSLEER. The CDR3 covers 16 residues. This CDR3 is CASSPGLAGGQHEQFF. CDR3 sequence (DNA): TGCGCCAGCAGCCCGGGACTAGCGGGAGGGCAGCATGAGCAGTTCTTC.

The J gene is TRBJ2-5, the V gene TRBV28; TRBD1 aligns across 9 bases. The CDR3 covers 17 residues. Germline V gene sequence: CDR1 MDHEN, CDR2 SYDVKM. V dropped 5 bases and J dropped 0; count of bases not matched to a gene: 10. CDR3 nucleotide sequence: TGTGCCAGCAGTGCCCGGGACAGGGACCGGTACCAAGAGACCCAGTACTTC. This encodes CASSARDRDRYQETQYF. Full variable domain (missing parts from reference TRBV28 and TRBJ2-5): DVKVTQSSRYLVKRTGEKVFLECVQDMDHENMFWYRQDPGLGLRLIYFSYDVKMKEKGDIPEGYSVSREKKERFSLILESASTNQTSMYLCASSARDRDRYQETQYFGPGTRLLVL.

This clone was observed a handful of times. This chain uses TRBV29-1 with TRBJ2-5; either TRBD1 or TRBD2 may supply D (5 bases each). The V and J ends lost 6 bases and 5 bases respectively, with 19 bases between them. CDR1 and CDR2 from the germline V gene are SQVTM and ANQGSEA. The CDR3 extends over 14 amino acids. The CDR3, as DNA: TGCAGCGTACACCGGGACGGCGCGGAGGAGACCCAGTACTTC. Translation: CSVHRDGAEETQYF.

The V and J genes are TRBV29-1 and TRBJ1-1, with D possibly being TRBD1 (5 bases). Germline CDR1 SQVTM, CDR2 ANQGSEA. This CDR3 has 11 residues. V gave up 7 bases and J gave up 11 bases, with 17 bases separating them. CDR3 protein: CSAPWGEWAFF. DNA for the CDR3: TGCAGCGCCCCCTGGGGGGAATGGGCTTTCTTT.

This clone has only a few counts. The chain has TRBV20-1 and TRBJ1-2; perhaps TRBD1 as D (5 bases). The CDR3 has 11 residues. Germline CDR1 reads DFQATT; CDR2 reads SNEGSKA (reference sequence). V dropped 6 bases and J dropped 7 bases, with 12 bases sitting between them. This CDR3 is CSAILGGGYTF. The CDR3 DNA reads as TGCAGTGCCATTTTGGGGGGTGGCTACACCTTC.

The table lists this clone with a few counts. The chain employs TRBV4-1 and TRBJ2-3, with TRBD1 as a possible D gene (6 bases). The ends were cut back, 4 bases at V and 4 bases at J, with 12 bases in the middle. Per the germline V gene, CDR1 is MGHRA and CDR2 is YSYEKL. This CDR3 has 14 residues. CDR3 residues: CASSPRQEADTQYF. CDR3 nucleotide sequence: TGCGCCAGCAGCCCGCGACAGGAGGCAGATACGCAGTATTTT.